This T cell receptor beta chain was profiled in a study of blood T cell repertoires in COVID-19. Study overall: There were acute and convalescent COVID-19 samples, and they came from the United States, Italy and Spain.

Losses at the gene ends were 0 bases for V and 5 bases for J; bases not matched to a gene: 0. In germline, CDR1 is SGHTA, CDR2 FQGNSA. CDR3 length equals 15 residues. Authors' methods: Reference gene primer amplification gave estimated nucleated cell counts. Assay used: immunoSEQ multiplex PCR; TCRdb lists only in-frame clones, some missing. From that table come the V and J calls and clone size; the DNA was used to work out D and trimming. The sample consists of about 70,000 clones, 80% to 90% of them appearing once. The material sequenced was peripheral blood. This rearrangement joins TRBV7-2 to TRBJ2-5, with 13 bases that match TRBD2. This TCR was recovered from a man in his fifties or sixties with acute or convalescent COVID-19. The CDR3 protein is CASSLAGLAGETQYF. The CDR3 nucleotides read TGTGCCAGCAGCTTAGCGGGACTAGCGGGGGAGACCCAGTACTTC.